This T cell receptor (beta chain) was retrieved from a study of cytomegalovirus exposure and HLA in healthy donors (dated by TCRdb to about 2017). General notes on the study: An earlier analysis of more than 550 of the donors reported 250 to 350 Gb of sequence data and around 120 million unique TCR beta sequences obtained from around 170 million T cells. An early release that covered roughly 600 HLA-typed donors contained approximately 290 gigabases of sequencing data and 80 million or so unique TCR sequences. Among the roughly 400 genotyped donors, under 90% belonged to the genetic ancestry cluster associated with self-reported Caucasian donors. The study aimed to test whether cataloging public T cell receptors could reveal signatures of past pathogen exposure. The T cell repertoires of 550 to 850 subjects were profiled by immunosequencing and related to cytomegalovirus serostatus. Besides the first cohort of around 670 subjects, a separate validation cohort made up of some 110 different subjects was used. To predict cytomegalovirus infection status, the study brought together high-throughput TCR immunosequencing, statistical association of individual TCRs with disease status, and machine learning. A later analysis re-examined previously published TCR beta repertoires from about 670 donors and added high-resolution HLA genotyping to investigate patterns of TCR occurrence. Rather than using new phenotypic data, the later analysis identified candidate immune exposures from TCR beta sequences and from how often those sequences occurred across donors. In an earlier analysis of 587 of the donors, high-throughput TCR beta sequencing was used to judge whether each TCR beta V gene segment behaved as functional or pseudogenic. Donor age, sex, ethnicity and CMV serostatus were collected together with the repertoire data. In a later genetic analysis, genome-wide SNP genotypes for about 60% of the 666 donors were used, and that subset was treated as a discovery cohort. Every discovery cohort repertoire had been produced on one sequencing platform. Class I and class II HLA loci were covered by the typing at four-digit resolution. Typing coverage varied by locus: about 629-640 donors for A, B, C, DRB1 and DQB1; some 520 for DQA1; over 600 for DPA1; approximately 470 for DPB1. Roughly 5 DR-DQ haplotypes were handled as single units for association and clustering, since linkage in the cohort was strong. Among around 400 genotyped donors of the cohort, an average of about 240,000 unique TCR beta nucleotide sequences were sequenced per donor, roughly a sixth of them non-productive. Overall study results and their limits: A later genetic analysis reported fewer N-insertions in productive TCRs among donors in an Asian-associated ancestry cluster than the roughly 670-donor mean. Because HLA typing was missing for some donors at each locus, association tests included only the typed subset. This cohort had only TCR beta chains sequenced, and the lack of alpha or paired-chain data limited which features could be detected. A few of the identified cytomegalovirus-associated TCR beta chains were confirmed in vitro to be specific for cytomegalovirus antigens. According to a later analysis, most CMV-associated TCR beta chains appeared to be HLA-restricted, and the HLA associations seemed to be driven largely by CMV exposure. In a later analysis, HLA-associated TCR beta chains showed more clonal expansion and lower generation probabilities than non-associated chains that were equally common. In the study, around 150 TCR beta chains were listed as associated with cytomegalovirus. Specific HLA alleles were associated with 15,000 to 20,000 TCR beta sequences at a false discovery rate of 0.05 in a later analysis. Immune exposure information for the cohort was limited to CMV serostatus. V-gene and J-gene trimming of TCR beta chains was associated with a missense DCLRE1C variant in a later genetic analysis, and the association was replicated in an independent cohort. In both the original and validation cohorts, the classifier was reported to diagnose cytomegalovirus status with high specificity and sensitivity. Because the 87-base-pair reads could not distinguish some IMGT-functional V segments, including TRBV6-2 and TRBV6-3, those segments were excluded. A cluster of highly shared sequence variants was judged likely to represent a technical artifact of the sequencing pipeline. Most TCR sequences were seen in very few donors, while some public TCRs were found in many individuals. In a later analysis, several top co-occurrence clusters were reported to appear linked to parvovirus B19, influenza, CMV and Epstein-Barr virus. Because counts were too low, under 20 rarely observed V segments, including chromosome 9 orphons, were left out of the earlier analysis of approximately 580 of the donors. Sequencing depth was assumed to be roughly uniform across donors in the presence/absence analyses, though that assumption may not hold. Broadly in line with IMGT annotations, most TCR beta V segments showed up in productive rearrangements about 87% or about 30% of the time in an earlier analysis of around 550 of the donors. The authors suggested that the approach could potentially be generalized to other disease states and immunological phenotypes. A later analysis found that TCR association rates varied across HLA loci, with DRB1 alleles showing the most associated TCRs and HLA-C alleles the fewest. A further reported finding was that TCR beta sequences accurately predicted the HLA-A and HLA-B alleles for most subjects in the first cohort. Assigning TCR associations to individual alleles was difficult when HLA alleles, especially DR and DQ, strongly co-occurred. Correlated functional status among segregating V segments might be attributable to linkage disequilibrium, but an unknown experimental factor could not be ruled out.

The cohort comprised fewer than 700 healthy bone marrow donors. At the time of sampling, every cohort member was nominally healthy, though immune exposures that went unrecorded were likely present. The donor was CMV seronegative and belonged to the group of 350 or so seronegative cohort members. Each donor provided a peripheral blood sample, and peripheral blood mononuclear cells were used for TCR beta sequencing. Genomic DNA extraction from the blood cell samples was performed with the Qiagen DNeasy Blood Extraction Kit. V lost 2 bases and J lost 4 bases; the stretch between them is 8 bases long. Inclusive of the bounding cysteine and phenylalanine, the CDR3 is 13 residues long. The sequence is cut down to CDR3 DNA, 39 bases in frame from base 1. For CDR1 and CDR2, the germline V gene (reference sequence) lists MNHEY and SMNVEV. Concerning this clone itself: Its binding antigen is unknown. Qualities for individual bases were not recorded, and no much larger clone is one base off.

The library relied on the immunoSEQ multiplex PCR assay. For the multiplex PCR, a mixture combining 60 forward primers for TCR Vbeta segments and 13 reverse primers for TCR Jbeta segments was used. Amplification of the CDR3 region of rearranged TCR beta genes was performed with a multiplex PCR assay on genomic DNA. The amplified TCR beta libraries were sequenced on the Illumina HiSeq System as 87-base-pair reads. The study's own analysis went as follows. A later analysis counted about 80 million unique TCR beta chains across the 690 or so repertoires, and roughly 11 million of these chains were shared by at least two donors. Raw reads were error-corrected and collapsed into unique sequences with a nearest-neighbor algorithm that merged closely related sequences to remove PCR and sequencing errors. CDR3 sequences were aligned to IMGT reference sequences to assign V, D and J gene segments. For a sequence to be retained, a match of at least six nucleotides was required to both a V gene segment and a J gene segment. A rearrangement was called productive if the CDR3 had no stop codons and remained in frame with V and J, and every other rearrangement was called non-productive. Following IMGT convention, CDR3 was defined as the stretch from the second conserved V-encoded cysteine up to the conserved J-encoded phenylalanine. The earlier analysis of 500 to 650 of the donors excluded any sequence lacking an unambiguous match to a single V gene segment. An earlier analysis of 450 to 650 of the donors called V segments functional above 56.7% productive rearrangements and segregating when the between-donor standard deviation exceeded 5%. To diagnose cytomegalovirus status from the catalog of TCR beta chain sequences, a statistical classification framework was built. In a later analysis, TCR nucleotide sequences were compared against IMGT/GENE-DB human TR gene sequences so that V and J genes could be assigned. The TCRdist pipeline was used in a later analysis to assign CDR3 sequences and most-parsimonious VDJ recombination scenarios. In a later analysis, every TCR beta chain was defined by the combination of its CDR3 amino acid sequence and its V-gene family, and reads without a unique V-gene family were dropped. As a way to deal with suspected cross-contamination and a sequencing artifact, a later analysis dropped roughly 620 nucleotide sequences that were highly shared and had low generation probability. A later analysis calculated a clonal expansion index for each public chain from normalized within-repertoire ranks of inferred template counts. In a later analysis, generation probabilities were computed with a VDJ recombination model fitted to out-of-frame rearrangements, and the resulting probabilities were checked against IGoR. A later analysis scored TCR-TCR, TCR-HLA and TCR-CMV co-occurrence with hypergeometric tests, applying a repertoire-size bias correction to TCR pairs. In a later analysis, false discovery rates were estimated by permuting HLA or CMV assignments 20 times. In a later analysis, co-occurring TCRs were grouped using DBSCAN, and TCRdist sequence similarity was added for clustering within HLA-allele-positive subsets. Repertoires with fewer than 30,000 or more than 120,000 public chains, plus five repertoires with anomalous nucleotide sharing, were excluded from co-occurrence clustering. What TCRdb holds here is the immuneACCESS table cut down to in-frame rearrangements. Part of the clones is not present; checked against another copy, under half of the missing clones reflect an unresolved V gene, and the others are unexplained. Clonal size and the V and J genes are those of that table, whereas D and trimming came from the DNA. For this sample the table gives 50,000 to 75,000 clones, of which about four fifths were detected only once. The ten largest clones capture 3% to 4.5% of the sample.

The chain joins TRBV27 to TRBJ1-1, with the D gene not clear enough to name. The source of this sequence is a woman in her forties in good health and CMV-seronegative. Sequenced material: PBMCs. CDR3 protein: CASSLGRSTEAFF. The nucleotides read TGTGCCAGCAGTTTAGGAAGGAGCACTGAAGCTTTCTTT.